This TCR beta chain originates from a study of cytomegalovirus exposure and HLA in healthy donors (dated by TCRdb to about 2017). In the study overall: According to an earlier analysis of a few hundred of the donors, some 180 million T cells yielded over 100 million unique TCR beta sequences and approximately 280 Gb of sequence data. About 330 gigabases of sequencing data and 70 million to 100 million unique TCR sequences made up an early release that covered some 640 HLA-typed donors. Among the roughly 400 genotyped donors, under 90% belonged to the genetic ancestry cluster associated with self-reported Caucasian donors. The study aimed to test whether signatures of past pathogen exposure could be identified by cataloging public T cell receptors. The study profiled the T cell repertoires of 500 to 800 subjects by immunosequencing and related them to cytomegalovirus serostatus. In addition to the first cohort of 650 to 750 subjects, a separate validation cohort of 120 different subjects was used. The study combined high-throughput TCR immunosequencing, statistical association of individual TCRs with disease status, and machine learning to predict cytomegalovirus infection status. A later analysis re-analyzed previously published TCR beta repertoires from 666 donors and added high-resolution HLA genotyping to study TCR occurrence patterns. In the later analysis, no new phenotypic data were used to find candidate immune exposures; instead, reliance was placed on TCR beta sequences and their occurrence across donors. An earlier analysis of 587 of the donors used high-throughput TCR beta sequencing to judge whether each TCR beta V gene segment behaved as functional or pseudogenic. Donor age, sex, ethnicity and CMV serostatus were collected together with the repertoire data. Genome-wide SNP genotypes for about 55% of the 666 donors were used in a later genetic analysis, which treated that subset as a discovery cohort. Every discovery cohort repertoire had been produced on one sequencing platform. HLA typing covered class I and class II loci at four-digit resolution. Typing coverage varied by locus: about 620-640 donors for A, B, C, DRB1 and DQB1; 500 to 550 for DQA1; over 600 for DPA1; 450 to 480 for DPB1. Four to six DR-DQ haplotypes were handled as single units for association and clustering, since linkage in the cohort was strong. Across about 370 genotyped donors of the cohort, an average of approximately 200,000 unique TCR beta nucleotide sequences per donor were sequenced, and approximately 17% of those sequences were non-productive. Overall results and qualifications from the work: In a later analysis, several top co-occurrence clusters were reported to appear linked to parvovirus B19, influenza, CMV and Epstein-Barr virus. In an earlier analysis of about 550 of the donors, most TCR beta V segments were observed in productive rearrangements about 87% or about 30% of the time, broadly matching IMGT annotations. In a later genetic analysis, fewer N-insertions in productive TCRs were reported among donors in an Asian-associated ancestry cluster than the approximately 710-donor mean. Most CMV-associated TCR beta chains appeared to be HLA-restricted in a later analysis, and the HLA associations seemed to be driven largely by CMV exposure. Some IMGT-functional V segments, including TRBV6-2 and TRBV6-3, could not be distinguished by the 87-base-pair reads and were therefore excluded. In a later analysis, HLA-associated TCR beta chains showed more clonal expansion and lower generation probabilities than non-associated chains that were equally common. The classifier was reported to diagnose cytomegalovirus status with high specificity and sensitivity in both the original and validation cohorts. When HLA alleles, especially DR and DQ, strongly co-occurred, TCR associations were difficult to assign to individual alleles. Sequencing depth was assumed to be roughly uniform across donors in the presence/absence analyses, though that assumption may not hold. Specific HLA alleles were associated with 15,000 to 20,000 TCR beta sequences at a false discovery rate of 0.05 in a later analysis. Correlated functional status among segregating V segments might reflect linkage disequilibrium, but an unknown experimental factor could not be ruled out. The authors suggested that the approach could potentially be extended to other disease states and immunological phenotypes. The only immune exposure information available for the cohort was CMV serostatus. A cluster of highly shared sequence variants was judged likely to represent a technical artifact of the sequencing pipeline. A total of around 150 TCR beta chains were listed by the study as associated with cytomegalovirus. V-gene and J-gene trimming of TCR beta chains was associated with a missense DCLRE1C variant in a later genetic analysis, and the association was replicated in an independent cohort. In vitro tests confirmed that a few of the cytomegalovirus-associated TCR beta chains recognize cytomegalovirus antigens. A later analysis found that TCR association rates varied across HLA loci, with DRB1 alleles showing the most associated TCRs and HLA-C alleles the fewest. Because HLA typing was missing for some donors at each locus, association tests included only the typed subset. The cohort was sequenced for TCR beta chains only, and without alpha or paired-chain data the features that could be detected were limited. The earlier analysis of some 540 of the donors excluded over 15 rarely observed V segments, including chromosome 9 orphons, because counts were too low. Most TCR sequences were seen in very few donors, while some public TCRs were found in many individuals. A further reported finding was that TCR beta sequences accurately predicted the HLA-A and HLA-B alleles for most subjects in the first cohort.

Sequences SGHAT (CDR1) and FQNNGV (CDR2) are obtained from the germline V gene. The CDR3, from cysteine to phenylalanine, totals 15 residues. Only CDR3 DNA is held: 45 bases, read in frame from base 1. Unmatched junction bases come to 9, with V trimmed by 4 bases and J by 9 bases. Remarks on this clone: Its antigen is currently not known. Base qualities were left out, and no much larger clone turns up one base away.

The cohort comprised 550 to 700 healthy bone marrow donors. At the time of sampling, all cohort members were nominally healthy, though unrecorded immune exposures were likely present. The donor tested CMV seropositive and was one of the 289 seropositive cohort members. Each donor provided a peripheral blood sample, and peripheral blood mononuclear cells were used for TCR beta sequencing. The Qiagen DNeasy Blood Extraction Kit was used to extract genomic DNA from the blood cell samples. Receptor amplification or capture employed the immunoSEQ multiplex PCR assay. The multiplex PCR relied on a mix of 60 forward primers for TCR Vbeta segments and 13 reverse primers for TCR Jbeta segments. Amplification of the CDR3 region of rearranged TCR beta genes was performed with a multiplex PCR assay on genomic DNA. The Illumina HiSeq System was used to sequence the amplified TCR beta libraries as 87-base-pair reads. As for the authors' bioinformatics: A later analysis tallied around 82 million unique TCR beta chains across the 660 or so repertoires, and roughly 11 million of those chains were shared by two or more donors. To remove PCR and sequencing errors, raw reads were error-corrected and collapsed into unique sequences using a nearest-neighbor algorithm that merged closely related sequences. Alignment of CDR3 sequences to IMGT reference sequences was used to assign V, D and J gene segments. For a sequence to be retained, a match of at least six nucleotides to both a V gene segment and a J gene segment was required. Rearrangements were classified as productive when the CDR3 lacked stop codons and remained in frame with V and J, and all other rearrangements were classified as non-productive. CDR3 was defined by IMGT convention, running from the second conserved V-encoded cysteine to the conserved J-encoded phenylalanine. The earlier analysis of about 560 of the donors excluded any sequence lacking an unambiguous match to a single V gene segment. In an earlier analysis of around 590 of the donors, a V segment was called functional when productive rearrangements were above 56.7%, and segregating when the standard deviation between donors exceeded 5%. To diagnose cytomegalovirus status from the catalog of TCR beta chain sequences, a statistical classification framework was built. A later analysis assigned V and J genes by comparing TCR nucleotide sequences with IMGT/GENE-DB human TR gene sequences. A later analysis assigned CDR3 sequences and most-parsimonious VDJ recombination scenarios with the TCRdist pipeline. In a later analysis, each TCR beta chain was defined by its CDR3 amino acid sequence together with its V-gene family, and reads lacking a unique V-gene family were excluded. A later analysis removed 550 to 700 highly shared, low-generation-probability nucleotide sequences to deal with suspected cross-contamination and a sequencing artifact. In a later analysis, a clonal expansion index for each public chain was calculated from normalized within-repertoire ranks of inferred template counts. A later analysis computed generation probabilities with a VDJ recombination model fitted to out-of-frame rearrangements, and checked the results against IGoR. In a later analysis, TCR-TCR, TCR-HLA and TCR-CMV co-occurrence was scored with hypergeometric tests, and a repertoire-size bias correction was applied to TCR pairs. False discovery rates were estimated in a later analysis by permuting HLA or CMV assignments 20 times. In a later analysis, co-occurring TCRs were grouped using DBSCAN, and TCRdist sequence similarity was added for clustering within HLA-allele-positive subsets. For co-occurrence clustering, repertoires with fewer than 30,000 or more than 120,000 public chains were excluded, along with five repertoires with anomalous nucleotide sharing. TCRdb carries this immuneACCESS record with in-frame sequences only. Its versions omit some clonotypes, under half of them owing to an unresolved V gene in the studies checked, with the rest unexplained. V and J calls plus clone size are reproduced from that table; the DNA served to infer D and trimming. In this sample the table shows 91,000 or so clones, 60% to 85% of which occur a single time. The ten largest clones take up around 5% of the sample.

The chain is assembled from TRBV11-2 and TRBJ1-6, and 7 junctional nucleotides match TRBD1. This TCR came from a man aged 30 to 39 in good health and CMV-seropositive. Sequences were obtained from PBMCs. The DNA is as follows: TGTGCCAGCAGCTCCACAGGGGTCGGAGGTTCACCCCTCCACTTT. Its coded protein is CASSSTGVGGSPLHF. Where the CDR3 stops, the reference TRBV11-2 and TRBJ1-6 genes take over; the full variable domain is EAGVAQSPRYKIIEKRQSVAFWCNPISGHATLYWYQQILGQGPKLLIQFQNNGVVDDSQLPKDRFSAERLKGVDSTLKIQPAKLEDSAVYLCASSSTGVGGSPLHFGNGTRLTVT.